This T cell receptor beta chain derives from a study of cytomegalovirus exposure and HLA in healthy donors. As concerns this clone: One junction end disagrees with the germline gene, perhaps due to a read error.

The method was immunoSEQ multiplex PCR; TCRdb's version includes in-frame clones alone and lacks a portion of them. The sample contains hundreds of thousands of clones, more than 75% of which appear only once. This TCR was sampled from a man aged 18 to 30 in good health and CMV-seronegative. The material sequenced was PBMCs.

The CDR3 spells CASSIRGGGLTQPQHF. In DNA form, the CDR3 reads TGTGCCAGCAGTATACGGGGGGGCGGTTTGACTCAGCCCCAGCATTTT. The chain combines TRBV19 with TRBJ1-5, with a tentative D call TRBD1 (6 bases). The CDR3 is 16 residues long. Germline V gene sequence: CDR1 LNHDA, CDR2 SQIVND (reference sequence).